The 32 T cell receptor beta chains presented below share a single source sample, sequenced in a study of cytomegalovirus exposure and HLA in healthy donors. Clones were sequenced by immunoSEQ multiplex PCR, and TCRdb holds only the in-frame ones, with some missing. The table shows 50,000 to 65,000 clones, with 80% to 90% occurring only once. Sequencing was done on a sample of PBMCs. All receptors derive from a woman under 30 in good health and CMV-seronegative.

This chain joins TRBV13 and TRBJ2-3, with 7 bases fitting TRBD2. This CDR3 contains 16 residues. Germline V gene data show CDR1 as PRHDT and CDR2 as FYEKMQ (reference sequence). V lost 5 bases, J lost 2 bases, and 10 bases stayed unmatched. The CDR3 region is CASSNRDYLSTDTQYF. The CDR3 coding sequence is TGTGCCAGCAGCAACCGGGACTACCTTTCCACAGATACGCAGTATTTT.

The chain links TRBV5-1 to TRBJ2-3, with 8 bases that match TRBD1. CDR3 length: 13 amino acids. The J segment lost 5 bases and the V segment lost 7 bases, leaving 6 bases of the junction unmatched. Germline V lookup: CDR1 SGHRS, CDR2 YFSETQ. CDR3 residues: CASWGQEKDTQYF. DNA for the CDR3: TGCGCCAGCTGGGGACAGGAAAAAGATACGCAGTATTTT.

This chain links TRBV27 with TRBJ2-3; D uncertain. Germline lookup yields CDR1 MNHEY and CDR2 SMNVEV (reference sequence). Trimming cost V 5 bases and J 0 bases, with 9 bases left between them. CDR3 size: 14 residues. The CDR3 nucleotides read TGTGCCAGCAGTCCAACCACTAGCACAGATACGCAGTATTTT. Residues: CASSPTTSTDTQYF.

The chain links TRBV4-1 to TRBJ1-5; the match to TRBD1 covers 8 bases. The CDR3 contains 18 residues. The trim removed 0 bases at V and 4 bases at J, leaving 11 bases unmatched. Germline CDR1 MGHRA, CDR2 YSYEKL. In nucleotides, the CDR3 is TGCGCCAGCAGCCAAGAGCCCGACAGGGGCAGAGTGAATCAGCCCCAGCATTTT. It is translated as CASSQEPDRGRVNQPQHF.

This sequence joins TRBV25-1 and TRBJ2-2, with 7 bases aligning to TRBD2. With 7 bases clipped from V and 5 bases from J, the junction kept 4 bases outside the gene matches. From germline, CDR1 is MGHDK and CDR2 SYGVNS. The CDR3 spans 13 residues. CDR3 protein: CASTAGVTGELFF. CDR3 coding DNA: TGTGCCAGCACCGCGGGAGTGACCGGGGAGCTGTTTTTT.

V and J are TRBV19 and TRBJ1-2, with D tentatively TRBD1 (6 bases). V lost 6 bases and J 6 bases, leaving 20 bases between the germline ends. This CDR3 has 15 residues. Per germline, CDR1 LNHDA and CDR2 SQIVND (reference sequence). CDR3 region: CASSPIPQGKNGYTF. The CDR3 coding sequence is TGTGCCAGTAGCCCCATTCCCCAGGGGAAGAATGGCTACACCTTC.

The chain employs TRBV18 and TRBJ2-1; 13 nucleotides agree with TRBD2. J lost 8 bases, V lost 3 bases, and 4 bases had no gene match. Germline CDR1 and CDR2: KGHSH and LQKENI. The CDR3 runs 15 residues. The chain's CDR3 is CASSPGLAGIYEQFF. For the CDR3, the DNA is TGTGCCAGCTCACCGGGACTAGCGGGGATATATGAGCAGTTCTTC.

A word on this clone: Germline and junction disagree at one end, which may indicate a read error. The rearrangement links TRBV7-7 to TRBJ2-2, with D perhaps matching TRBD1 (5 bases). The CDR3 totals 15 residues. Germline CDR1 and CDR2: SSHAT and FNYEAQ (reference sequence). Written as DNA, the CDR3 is TGTGCTAGCAGCCCTTCGACAGTAGGGACCGGGGAGCTGTTTTTT. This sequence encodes CASSPSTVGTGELFF.

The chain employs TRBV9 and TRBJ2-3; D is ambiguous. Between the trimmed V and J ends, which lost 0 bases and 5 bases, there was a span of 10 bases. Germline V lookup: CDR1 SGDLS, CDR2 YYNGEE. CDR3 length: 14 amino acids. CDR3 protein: CASSVEAFGDTQYF. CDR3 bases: TGTGCCAGCAGCGTAGAAGCGTTCGGAGATACGCAGTATTTT.

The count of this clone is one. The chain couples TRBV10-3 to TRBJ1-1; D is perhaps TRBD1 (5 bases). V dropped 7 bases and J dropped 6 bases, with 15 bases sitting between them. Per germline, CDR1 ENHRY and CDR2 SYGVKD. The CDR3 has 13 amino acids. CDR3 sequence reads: CAIKGKSTAEAFF. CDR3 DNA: TGTGCCATCAAGGGGAAGTCGACGGCTGAAGCTTTCTTT.

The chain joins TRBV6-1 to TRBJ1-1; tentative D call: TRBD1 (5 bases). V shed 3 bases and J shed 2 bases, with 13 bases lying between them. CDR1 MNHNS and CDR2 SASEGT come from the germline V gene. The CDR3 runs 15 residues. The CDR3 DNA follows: TGTGCCAGCAGTGAGATACAGGCGTTTAACACTGAAGCTTTCTTT. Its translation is CASSEIQAFNTEAFF.

The DNA for the CDR3 is TGTGCCAGCAGTTTTTTTACGGGAGCGGGTCGGCATGTTCAGTACTTC. Its translation is CASSFFTGAGRHVQYF. The chain links TRBV28 to TRBJ2-4; a possible D gene is TRBD2 (6 bases). Trimming took 3 bases from V and 11 from J, leaving 23 bases between them. The CDR3 totals 16 residues. Germline CDR1 is MDHEN and CDR2 is SYDVKM.

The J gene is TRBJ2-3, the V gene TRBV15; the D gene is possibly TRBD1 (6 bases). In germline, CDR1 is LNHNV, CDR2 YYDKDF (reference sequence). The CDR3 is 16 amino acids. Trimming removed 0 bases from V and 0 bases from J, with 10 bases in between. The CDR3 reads CATSRDRGKSTDTQYF. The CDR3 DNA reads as TGTGCCACCAGCAGAGATAGGGGGAAAAGCACAGATACGCAGTATTTT.

The CDR3 DNA sequence: TGCGCCAGCAGCCCACTACAGACAGGGGCTAATGAAAAACTGTTTTTT. It translates to CASSPLQTGANEKLFF. This chain joins TRBV4-3 and TRBJ1-4, with 8 bases that match TRBD1. Germline V CDR1 and CDR2: LGHNA, YSLEER. V shed 4 bases, J shed 3 bases, and the junction held 7 bases outside the gene matches. This CDR3 has 16 amino acids.

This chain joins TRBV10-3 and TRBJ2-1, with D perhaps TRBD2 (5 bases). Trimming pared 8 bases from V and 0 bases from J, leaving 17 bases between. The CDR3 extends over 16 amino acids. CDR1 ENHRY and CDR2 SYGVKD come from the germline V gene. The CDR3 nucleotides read TGTGCCATCGAGAGCGGTGGCTCGTGCTCCTACAATGAGCAGTTCTTC. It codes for CAIESGGSCSYNEQFF.

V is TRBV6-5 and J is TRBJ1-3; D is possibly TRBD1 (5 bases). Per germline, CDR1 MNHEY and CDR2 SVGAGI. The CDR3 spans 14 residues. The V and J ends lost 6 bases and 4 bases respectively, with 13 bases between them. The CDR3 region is CASSRGKAGNTIYF. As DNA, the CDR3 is TGTGCCAGCAGCCGGGGGAAGGCAGGAAACACCATATATTTT.

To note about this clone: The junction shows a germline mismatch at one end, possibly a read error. The CDR3 DNA is TGTGCCAGTAGTCTAGAGTGGCGGCCATCCACAGATACGCAGTATTTT. This codes for CASSLEWRPSTDTQYF. The chain combines TRBV19 with TRBJ2-3; D not certain. The CDR3 sequence is 16 residues long. Germline V gene data show CDR1 as LNHDA and CDR2 as SQIVND (reference sequence).

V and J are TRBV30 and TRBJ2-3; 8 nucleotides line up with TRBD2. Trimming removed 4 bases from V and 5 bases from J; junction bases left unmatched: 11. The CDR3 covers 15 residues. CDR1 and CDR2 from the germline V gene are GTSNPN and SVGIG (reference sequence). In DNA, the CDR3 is TGTGCCTGGACAAATCGGGGGGGGGCCCAAGATACGCAGTATTTT. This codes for CAWTNRGGAQDTQYF. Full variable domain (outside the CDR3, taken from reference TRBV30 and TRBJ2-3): SQTIHQWPATLVQPVGSPLSLECTVEGTSNPNLYWYRQAAGRGLQLLFYSVGIGQISSEVPQNLSASRPQDRQFILSSKKLLLSDSGFYLCAWTNRGGAQDTQYFGPGTRLTVL.

CDR3 nucleotide sequence: TGTGCCAGCAGCTTGGCGGGGTCGGGGACACACGCGTCCGAGCAGTACTTC. As protein: CASSLAGSGTHASEQYF. The chain employs TRBV5-5 and TRBJ2-7; possible D gene TRBD1, 6 bases. The V gene lost 0 bases and the J gene lost 6 bases, with 22 bases spanning the gap. The CDR3 is made up of 17 amino acids. Germline assignment: CDR1 SGHKS and CDR2 YYEKEE (reference sequence). Full variable domain (rest looked up from reference TRBV5-5 and TRBJ2-7): DAGVTQSPTHLIKTRGQQVTLRCSPISGHKSVSWYQQVLGQGPQFIFQYYEKEERGRGNFPDRFSARQFPNYSSELNVNALLLGDSALYLCASSLAGSGTHASEQYFGPGTRLTVT.

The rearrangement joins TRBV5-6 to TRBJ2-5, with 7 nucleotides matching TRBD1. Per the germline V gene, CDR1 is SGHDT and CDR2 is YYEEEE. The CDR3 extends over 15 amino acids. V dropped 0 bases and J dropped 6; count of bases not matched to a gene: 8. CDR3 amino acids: CASSLGTGPGKTQYF. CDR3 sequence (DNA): TGTGCCAGCAGCTTGGGGACAGGACCAGGGAAGACCCAGTACTTC.

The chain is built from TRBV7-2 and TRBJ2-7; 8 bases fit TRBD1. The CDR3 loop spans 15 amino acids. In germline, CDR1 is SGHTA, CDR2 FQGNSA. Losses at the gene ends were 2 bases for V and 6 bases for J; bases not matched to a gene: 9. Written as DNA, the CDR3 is TGTGCCAGCAGCTTACGCTGGACAGGGACCTCCGAGCAGTACTTC. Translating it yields CASSLRWTGTSEQYF.

The CDR3: CASSLKTSGGEQFF. Written as DNA, the CDR3 is TGTGCCAGCAGCCTAAAGACTAGCGGGGGGGAGCAGTTCTTC. V is TRBV13 and J is TRBJ2-1; 13 nucleotides agree with TRBD2. Trimming at V came to 5 bases and at J to 10 bases, leaving 5 bases not matched to a gene. The length of the CDR3 is 14 residues. CDR1 PRHDT and CDR2 FYEKMQ come from the germline V gene (reference sequence). The full variable domain, its missing parts supplied by reference TRBV13 and TRBJ2-1, is AAGVIQSPRHLIKEKRETATLKCYPIPRHDTVYWYQQGPGQDPQFLISFYEKMQSDKGSIPDRFSAQQFSDYHSELNMSSLELGDSALYFCASSLKTSGGEQFFGPGTRLTVL.

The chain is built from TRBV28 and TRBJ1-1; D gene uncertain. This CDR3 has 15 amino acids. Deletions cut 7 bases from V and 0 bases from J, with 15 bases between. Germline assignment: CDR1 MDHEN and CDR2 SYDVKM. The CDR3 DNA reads TGTGCCAGCACCCCATTTACTATCATGAACACTGAAGCTTTCTTT. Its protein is CASTPFTIMNTEAFF.

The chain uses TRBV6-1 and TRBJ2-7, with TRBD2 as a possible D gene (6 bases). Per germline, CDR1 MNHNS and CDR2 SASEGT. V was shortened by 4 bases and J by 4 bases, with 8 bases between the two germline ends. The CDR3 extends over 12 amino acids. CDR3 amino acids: CASSGGLYEQYF. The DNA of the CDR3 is TGTGCCAGCAGTGGAGGACTATACGAGCAGTACTTC.

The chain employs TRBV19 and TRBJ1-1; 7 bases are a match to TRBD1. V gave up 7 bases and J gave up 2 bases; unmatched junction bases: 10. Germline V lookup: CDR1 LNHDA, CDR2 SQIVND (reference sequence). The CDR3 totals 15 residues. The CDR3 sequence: CASTMGRGINTEAFF. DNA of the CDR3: TGTGCCAGTACCATGGGCAGGGGGATCAACACTGAAGCTTTCTTT.

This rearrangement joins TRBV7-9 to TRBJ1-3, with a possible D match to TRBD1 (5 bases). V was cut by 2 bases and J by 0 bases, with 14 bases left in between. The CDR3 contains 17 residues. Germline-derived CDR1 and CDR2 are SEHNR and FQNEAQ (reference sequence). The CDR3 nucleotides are TGTGCCAGCAGCTTACGAGGAGGGGACCTCTCTGGAAACACCATATATTTT. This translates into CASSLRGGDLSGNTIYF. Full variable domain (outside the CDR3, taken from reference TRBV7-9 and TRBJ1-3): DTGVSQNPRHKITKRGQNVTFRCDPISEHNRLYWYRQTLGQGPEFLTYFQNEAQLEKSRLLSDRFSAERPKGSFSTLEIQRTEQGDSAMYLCASSLRGGDLSGNTIYFGEGSWLTVV.

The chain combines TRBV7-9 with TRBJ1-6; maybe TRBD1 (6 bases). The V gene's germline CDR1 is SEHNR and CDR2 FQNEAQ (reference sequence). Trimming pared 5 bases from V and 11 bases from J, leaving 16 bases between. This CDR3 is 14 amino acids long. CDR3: CASSKGGEETPLHF. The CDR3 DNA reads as TGTGCCAGCAGCAAAGGGGGGGAGGAGACACCCCTCCACTTT.

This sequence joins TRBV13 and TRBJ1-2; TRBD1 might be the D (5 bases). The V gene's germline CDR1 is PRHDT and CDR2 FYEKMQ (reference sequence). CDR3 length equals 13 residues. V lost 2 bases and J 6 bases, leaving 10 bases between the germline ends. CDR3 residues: CASSLRGTDGYTF. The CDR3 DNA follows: TGTGCCAGCAGCTTAAGGGGAACGGATGGCTACACCTTC.

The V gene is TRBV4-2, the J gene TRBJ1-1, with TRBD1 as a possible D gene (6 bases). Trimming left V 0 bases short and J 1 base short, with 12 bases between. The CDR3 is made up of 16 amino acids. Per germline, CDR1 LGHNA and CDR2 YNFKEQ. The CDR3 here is CASSQDRLQGNTEAFF. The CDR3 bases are TGTGCCAGCAGCCAAGATAGGTTACAGGGGAACACTGAAGCTTTCTTT.

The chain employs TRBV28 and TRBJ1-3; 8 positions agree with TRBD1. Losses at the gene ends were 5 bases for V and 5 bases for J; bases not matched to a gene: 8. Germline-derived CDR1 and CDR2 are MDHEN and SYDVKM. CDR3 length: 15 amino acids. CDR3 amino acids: CASSPSGTGRNTIYF. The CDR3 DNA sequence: TGTGCCAGCAGTCCTTCCGGGACAGGACGAAACACCATATATTTT.

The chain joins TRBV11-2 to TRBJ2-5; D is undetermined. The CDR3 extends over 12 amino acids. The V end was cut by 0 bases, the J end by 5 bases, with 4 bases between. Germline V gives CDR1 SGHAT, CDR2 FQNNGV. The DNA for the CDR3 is TGTGCCAGCAGCTTAGATCGGGAGACCCAGTACTTC. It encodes CASSLDRETQYF.

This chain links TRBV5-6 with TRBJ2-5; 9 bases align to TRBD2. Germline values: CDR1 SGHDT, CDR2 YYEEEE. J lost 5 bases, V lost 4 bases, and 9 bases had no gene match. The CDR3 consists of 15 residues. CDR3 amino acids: CASSDGSGGGETQYF. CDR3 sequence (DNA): TGTGCCAGCAGCGATGGTAGCGGGGGAGGTGAGACCCAGTACTTC.